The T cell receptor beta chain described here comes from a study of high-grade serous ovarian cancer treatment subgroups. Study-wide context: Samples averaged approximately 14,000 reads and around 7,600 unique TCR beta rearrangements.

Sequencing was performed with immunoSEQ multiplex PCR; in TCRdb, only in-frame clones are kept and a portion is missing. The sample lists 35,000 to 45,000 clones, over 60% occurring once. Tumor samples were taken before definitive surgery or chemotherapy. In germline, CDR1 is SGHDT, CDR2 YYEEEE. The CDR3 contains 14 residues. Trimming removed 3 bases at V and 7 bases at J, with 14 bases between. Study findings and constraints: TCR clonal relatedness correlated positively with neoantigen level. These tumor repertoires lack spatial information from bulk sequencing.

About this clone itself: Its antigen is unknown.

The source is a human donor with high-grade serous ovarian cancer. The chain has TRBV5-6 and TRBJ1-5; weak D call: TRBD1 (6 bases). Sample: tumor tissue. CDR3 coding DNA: TGTGCCAGCAGCTCCTTTGACAGGAACCAGCCCCAGCATTTT. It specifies CASSSFDRNQPQHF.